The TCR beta chain under discussion was sequenced for a study of T cells in Graves' hyperthyroidism and ophthalmopathy. Study-wide results and limits: Separating ophthalmopathy from stable hyperthyroidism was achieved by a 13 V-J model.

This CDR3 has 14 amino acids. Looked up from germline, CDR1 is MNHEY and CDR2 is SMNVEV (reference sequence). V was pared by 8 bases and J by 2 bases, with 9 bases of the junction left unmatched. With a duration under 2 months, the hyperthyroidism was newly diagnosed in patients aged 18 to 65. Regarding this clonotype: Its specificity is unknown.

TCR beta CDR3 sequences were amplified from RNA transcripts. HTBI primers drove first-round RT-PCR of the TCR CDR3. TCRdb called the multiplex PCR reads again in MiXCR, with one record for every CDR3 protein. Here the sample spans 75,000 to 100,000 distinct CDR3 sequences, 51% being singletons. The origin of this receptor is a woman in her forties with Graves' hyperthyroidism. Specimen: blood. This chain connects TRBV27 to TRBJ2-7; 7 positions match TRBD2. The CDR3 is CASRGSGWAYEQYF. The CDR3 nucleotides read TGTGCCAGCCGGGGTAGCGGGTGGGCCTACGAGCAGTACTTC.